This T cell receptor (beta chain) was profiled in a study of T-cell memory formation after mild COVID-19. General observations from the study: Researchers could not confirm that second-wave clones peaking on day 37 targeted SARS-CoV-2. Clones contracting over day 15 to 85 were CD4/CD8 balanced, with later expanders leaning CD4+.

TCRdb re-analysed the 5' RACE reads in MiXCR, keeping a single row per CDR3 protein. The sample consists of hundreds of thousands of distinct CDR3 sequences, approximately 15% of them appearing once. The germline V and J ends were trimmed by 4 bases and 2 bases, with 8 bases remaining between them. The CDR3 length is 13 residues. The germline V gene has CDR1 ENHRY and CDR2 SYGVKD. In its sample, this clonotype was seen a few times. Its matching antigen is unknown. The sequenced sample was PBMCs or a T cell subset sorted from them (not recorded which). The chain couples TRBV10-3 to TRBJ1-2; D ambiguous. This clonotype was obtained from a man younger than 30 who had mild COVID-19 (a few samples of this study predate the infection). Cell type and time point are not known. The CDR3 loop reads CAISAGRNYGYTF. Here the CDR3 DNA reads TGTGCCATCAGTGCAGGCAGAAACTATGGCTACACCTTC.